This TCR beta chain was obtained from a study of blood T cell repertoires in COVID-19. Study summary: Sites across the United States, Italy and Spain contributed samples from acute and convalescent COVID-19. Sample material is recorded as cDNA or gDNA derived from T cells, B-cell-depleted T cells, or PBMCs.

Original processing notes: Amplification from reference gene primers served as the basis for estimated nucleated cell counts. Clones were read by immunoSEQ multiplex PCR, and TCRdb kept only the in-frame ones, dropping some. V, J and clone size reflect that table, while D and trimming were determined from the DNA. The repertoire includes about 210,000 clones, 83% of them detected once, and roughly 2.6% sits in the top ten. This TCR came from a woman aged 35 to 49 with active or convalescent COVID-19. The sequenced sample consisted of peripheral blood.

For the CDR3, the DNA is TGCGCCAGCAGCTTGGCGCAGGGGATCGACGAGCAGTACTTC. This sequence encodes CASSLAQGIDEQYF. The V and J genes are TRBV5-1 and TRBJ2-7; a possible D gene is TRBD1 (6 bases). V lost 0 bases, J lost 5 bases, and 12 bases lay in between. Per the germline V gene, CDR1 is SGHRS and CDR2 is YFSETQ. The CDR3 extends over 14 amino acids. The full variable domain, rest sourced from reference TRBV5-1 and TRBJ2-7, is KAGVTQTPRYLIKTRGQQVTLSCSPISGHRSVSWYQQTPGQGLQFLFEYFSETQRNKGNFPGRFSGRQFSNSRSEMNVSTLELGDSALYLCASSLAQGIDEQYFGPGTRLTVT.